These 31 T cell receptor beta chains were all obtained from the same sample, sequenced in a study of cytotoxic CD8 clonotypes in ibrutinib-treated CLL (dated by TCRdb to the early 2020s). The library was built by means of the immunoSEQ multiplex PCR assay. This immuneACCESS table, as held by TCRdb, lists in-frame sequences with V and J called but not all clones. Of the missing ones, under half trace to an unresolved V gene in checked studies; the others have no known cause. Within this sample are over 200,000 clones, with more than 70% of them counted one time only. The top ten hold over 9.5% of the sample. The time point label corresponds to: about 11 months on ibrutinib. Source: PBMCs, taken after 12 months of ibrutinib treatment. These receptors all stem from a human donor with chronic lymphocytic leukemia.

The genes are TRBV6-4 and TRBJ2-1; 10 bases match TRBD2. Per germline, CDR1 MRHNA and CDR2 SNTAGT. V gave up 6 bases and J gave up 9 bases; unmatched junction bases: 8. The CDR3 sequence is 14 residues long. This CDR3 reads CASSYSGGAVEQFF. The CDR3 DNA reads TGTGCCAGCAGCTACAGCGGGGGGGCCGTTGAGCAGTTCTTC.

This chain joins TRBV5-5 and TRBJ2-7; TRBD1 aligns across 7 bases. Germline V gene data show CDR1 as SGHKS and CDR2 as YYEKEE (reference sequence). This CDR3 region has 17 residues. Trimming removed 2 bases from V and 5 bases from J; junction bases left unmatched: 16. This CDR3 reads CASSLSPGTGVTDEQYF. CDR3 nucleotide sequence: TGTGCCAGCAGCTTATCTCCGGGAACAGGGGTTACCGACGAGCAGTACTTC.

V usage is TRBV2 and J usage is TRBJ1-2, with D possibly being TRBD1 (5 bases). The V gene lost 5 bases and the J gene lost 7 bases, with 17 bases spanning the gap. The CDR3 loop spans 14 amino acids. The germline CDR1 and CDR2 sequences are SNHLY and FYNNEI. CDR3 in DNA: TGTGCCAGCAGTAGGGACGGGGACTTAGGTGGCTACACCTTC. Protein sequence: CASSRDGDLGGYTF.

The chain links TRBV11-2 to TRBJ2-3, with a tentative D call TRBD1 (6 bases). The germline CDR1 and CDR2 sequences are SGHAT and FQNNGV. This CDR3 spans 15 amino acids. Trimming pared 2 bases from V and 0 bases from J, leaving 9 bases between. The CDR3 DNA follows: TGTGCCAGCAGCTTAAGTACAGGGAGCACAGATACGCAGTATTTT. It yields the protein CASSLSTGSTDTQYF.

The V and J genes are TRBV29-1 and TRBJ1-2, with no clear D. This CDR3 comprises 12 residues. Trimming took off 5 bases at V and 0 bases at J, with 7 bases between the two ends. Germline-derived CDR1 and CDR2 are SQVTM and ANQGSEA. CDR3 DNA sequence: TGCAGCGTTTCTCGCTCTAACTATGGCTACACCTTC. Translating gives CSVSRSNYGYTF.

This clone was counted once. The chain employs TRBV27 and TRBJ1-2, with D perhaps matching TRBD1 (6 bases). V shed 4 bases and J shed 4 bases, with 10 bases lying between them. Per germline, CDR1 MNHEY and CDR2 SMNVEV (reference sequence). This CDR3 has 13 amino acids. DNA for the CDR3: TGTGCCAGCAGTTGGAGAGGGGGCTATGGCTACACCTTC. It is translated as CASSWRGGYGYTF.

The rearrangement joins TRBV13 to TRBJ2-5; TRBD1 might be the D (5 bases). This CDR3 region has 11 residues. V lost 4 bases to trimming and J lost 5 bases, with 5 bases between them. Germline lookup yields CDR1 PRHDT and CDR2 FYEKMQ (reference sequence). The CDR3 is CASSSGETQYF. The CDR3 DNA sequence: TGTGCCAGCAGCTCAGGGGAGACCCAGTACTTC.

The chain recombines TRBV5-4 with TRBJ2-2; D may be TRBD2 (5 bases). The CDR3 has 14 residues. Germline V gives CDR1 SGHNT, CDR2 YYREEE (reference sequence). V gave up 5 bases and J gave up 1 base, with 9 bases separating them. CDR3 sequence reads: CASRLGENTGELFF. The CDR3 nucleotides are TGTGCCAGCAGACTCGGGGAGAACACCGGGGAGCTGTTTTTT.

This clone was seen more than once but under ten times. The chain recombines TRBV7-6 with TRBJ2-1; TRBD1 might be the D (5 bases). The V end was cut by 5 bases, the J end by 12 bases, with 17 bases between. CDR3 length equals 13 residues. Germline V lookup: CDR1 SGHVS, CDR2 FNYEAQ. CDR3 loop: CASSPTLGHRQFF. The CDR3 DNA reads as TGTGCCAGCAGCCCGACTCTTGGACATCGGCAGTTCTTC.

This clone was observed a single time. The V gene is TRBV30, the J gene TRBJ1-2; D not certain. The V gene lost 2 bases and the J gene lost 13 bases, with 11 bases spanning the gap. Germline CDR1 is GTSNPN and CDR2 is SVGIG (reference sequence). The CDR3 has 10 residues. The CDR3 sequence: CAWSPGVGTF. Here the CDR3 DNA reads TGTGCCTGGAGTCCCGGAGTCGGCACCTTC. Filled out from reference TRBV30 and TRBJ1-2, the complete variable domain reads SQTIHQWPATLVQPVGSPLSLECTVEGTSNPNLYWYRQAAGRGLQLLFYSVGIGQISSEVPQNLSASRPQDRQFILSSKKLLLSDSGFYLCAWSPGVGTFGSGTRLTVV.

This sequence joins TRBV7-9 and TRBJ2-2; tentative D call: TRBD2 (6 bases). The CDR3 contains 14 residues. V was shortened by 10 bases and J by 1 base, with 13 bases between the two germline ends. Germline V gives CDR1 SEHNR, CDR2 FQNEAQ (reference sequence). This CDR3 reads CATPRGGNTGELFF. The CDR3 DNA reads TGTGCCACTCCCCGGGGAGGGAACACCGGGGAGCTGTTTTTT.

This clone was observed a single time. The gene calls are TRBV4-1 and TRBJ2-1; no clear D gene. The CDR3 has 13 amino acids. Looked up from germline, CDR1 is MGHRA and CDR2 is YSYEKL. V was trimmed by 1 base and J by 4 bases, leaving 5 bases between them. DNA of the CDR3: TGCGCCAGCAGCCAAGTAGGTTACAATGAGCAGTTCTTC. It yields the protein CASSQVGYNEQFF.

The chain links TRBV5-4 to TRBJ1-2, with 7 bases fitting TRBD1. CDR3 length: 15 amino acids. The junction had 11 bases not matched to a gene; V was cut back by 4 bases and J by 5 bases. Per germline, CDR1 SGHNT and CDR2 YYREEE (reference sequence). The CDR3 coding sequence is TGTGCCAGCAGCCTGGGGGGGACAGACTTTTATGGCTACACCTTC. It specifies CASSLGGTDFYGYTF. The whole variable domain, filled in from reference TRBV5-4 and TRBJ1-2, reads ETGVTQSPTHLIKTRGQQVTLRCSSQSGHNTVSWYQQALGQGPQFIFQYYREEENGRGNFPPRFSGLQFPNYSSELNVNALELDDSALYLCASSLGGTDFYGYTFGSGTRLTVV.

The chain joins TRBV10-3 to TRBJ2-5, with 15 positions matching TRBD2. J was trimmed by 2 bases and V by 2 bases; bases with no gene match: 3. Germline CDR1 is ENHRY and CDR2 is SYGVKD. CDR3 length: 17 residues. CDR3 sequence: CAISEGTSGRPQETQYF. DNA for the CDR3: TGTGCCATCAGTGAGGGGACTAGCGGGAGGCCACAAGAGACCCAGTACTTC.

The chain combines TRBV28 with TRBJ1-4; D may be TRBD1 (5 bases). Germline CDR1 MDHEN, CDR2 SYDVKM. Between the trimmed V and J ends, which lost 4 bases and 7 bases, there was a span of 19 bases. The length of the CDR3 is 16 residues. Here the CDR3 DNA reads TGTGCCAGCAGTTCAATCCGGGACGGGAAGGGTGAAAAACTGTTTTTT. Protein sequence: CASSSIRDGKGEKLFF.

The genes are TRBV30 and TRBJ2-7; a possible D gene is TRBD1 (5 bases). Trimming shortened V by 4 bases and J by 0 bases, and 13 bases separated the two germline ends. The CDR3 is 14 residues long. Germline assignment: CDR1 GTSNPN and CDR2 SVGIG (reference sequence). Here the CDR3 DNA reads TGTGCCTGGACTTGGGGCCAAGGCTCCTACGAGCAGTACTTC. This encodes CAWTWGQGSYEQYF.

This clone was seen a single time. The CDR3 nucleotides are TGTGCCAGCTCACCGGACGCGGCCAAAAACATTCAGTACTTC. It codes for CASSPDAAKNIQYF. J is TRBJ2-4 and V is TRBV18; D gene unclear. The CDR3 contains 14 residues. V lost 3 bases and J 1 base, leaving 7 bases between the germline ends. Germline V gives CDR1 KGHSH, CDR2 LQKENI.

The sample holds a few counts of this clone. The CDR3 DNA reads as TGCGCCAGCAGCCGGGACACAGTGAGCTACGAGCAGTACTTC. This translates into CASSRDTVSYEQYF. The chain joins TRBV10-1 to TRBJ2-7; possible D gene TRBD1, 6 bases. The CDR3 is made up of 14 amino acids. The germline V and J ends were trimmed by 6 bases and 3 bases, with 15 bases remaining between them. Germline V CDR1 and CDR2: WNHNN, SYGVQD (reference sequence).

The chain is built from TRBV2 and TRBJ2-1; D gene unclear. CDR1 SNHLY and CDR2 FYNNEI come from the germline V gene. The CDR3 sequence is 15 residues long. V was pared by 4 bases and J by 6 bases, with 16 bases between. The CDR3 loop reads CASSVVENAPNEQFF. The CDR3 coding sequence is TGTGCCAGCAGTGTAGTAGAAAATGCCCCCAATGAGCAGTTCTTC.

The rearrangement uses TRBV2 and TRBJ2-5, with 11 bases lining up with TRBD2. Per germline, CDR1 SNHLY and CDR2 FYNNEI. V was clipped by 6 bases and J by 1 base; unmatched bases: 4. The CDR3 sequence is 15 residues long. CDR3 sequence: CASRASGGPQETQYF. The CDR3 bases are TGTGCCAGCAGGGCTAGCGGGGGGCCCCAAGAGACCCAGTACTTC.

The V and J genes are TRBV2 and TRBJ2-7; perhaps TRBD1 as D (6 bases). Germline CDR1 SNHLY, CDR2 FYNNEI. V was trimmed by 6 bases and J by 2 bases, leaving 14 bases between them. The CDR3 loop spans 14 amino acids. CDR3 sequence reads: CASSPPGQPYEQYF. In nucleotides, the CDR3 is TGTGCCAGCAGCCCCCCCGGACAGCCCTACGAGCAGTACTTC.

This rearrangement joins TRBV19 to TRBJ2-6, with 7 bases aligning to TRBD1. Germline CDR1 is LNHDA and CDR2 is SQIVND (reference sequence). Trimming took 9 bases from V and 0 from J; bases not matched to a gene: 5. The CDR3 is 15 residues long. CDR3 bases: TGTGCCAGCCGGACAGGTAGCTCTGGGGCCAACGTCCTGACTTTC. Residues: CASRTGSSGANVLTF.

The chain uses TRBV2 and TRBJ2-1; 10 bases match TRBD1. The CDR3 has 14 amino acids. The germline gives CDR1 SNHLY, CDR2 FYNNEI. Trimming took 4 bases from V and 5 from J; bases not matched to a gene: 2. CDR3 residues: CASSGQGAHNEQFF. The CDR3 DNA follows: TGTGCCAGCAGTGGACAGGGGGCACACAATGAGCAGTTCTTC.

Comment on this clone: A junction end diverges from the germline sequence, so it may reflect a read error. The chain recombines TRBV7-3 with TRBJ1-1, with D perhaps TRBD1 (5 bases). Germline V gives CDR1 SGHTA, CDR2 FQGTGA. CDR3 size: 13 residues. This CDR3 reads CASRYKGNAEAFF. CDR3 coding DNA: TGTGCCAGCAGGTACAAGGGGAACGCTGAAGCTTTCTTT.

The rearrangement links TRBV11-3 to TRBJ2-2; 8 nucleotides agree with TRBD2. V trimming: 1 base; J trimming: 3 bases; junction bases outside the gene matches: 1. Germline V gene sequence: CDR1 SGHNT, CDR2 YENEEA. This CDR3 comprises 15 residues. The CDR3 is CASSLAGGDTGELFF. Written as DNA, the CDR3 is TGTGCCAGCAGCTTAGCGGGAGGGGACACCGGGGAGCTGTTTTTT.

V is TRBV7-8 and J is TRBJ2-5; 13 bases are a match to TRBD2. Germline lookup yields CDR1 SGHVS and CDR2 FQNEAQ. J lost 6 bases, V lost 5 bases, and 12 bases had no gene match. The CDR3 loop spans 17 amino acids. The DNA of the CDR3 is TGTGCCAGCAGCCCCCCCTCAAGGACTAGCGGGAGAAAGACCCAGTACTTC. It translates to CASSPPSRTSGRKTQYF.

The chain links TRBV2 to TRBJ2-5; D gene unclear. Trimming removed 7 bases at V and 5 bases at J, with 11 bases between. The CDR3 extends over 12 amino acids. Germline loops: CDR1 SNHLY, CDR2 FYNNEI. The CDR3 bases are TGTGCCAGCAAGAGGAGCTTGGAGACCCAGTACTTC. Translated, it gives CASKRSLETQYF.

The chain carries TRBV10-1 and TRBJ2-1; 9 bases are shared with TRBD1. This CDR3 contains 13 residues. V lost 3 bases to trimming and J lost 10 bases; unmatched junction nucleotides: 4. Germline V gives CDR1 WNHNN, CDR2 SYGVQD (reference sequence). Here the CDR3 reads CASSDGTGREQFF. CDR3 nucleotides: TGCGCCAGCAGTGATGGGACAGGGCGAGAGCAGTTCTTC.

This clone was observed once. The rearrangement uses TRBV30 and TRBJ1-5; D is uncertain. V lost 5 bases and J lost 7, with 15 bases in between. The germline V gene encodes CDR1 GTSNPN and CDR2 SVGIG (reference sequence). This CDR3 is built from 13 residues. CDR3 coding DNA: TGTGCCTGGTCTGGCGGGCCGCGGCAGCCCCAGCATTTT. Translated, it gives CAWSGGPRQPQHF.

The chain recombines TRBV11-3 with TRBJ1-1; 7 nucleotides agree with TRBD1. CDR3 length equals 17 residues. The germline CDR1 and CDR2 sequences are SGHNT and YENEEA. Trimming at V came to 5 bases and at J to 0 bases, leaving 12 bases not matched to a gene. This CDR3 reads CASSQTWTGDMNTEAFF. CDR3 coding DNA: TGTGCCAGCAGCCAAACCTGGACAGGCGATATGAACACTGAAGCTTTCTTT.

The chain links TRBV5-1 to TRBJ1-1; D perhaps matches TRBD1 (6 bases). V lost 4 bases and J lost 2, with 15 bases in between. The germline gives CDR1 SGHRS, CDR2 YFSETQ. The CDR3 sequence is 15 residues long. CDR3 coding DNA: TGCGCCAGCAGCCCCGAACCGGGGGGCAACACTGAAGCTTTCTTT. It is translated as CASSPEPGGNTEAFF.